This TCR beta chain is from a study of blood T cell repertoires in COVID-19. Assay: immunoSEQ multiplex PCR; the TCRdb copy retains only in-frame clones and omits some. Among some 200,000 clones listed, around 80% were seen once. There are many counts of this clone. The sequencing input was peripheral blood. This clonotype originated in a woman in her seventies with acute or convalescent COVID-19.

CDR3 amino acids: CAISSGQPNTEAFF. CDR3 sequence (DNA): TGCGCCATCAGCTCGGGACAGCCGAACACTGAAGCTTTCTTT. The chain combines TRBV10-2 with TRBJ1-1; 7 nucleotides line up with TRBD1. V trimming: 10 bases; J trimming: 1 base; junction bases outside the gene matches: 9. Germline V CDR1 and CDR2: WSHSY, SAAADI. The CDR3 extends over 14 amino acids.